This T cell receptor (beta chain) was sequenced in a study of blood T cell repertoires in COVID-19. Study summary: T cells, B-cell-depleted T cells, or PBMCs provided the cDNA or gDNA that served as material.

V was pared by 0 bases and J by 5 bases, with 9 bases of the junction left unmatched. The germline gives CDR1 SEHNR, CDR2 FQNEAQ (reference sequence). This CDR3 comprises 17 residues. In the original analysis: The assay estimated nucleated cells by amplifying reference gene primers. TCRdb's copy holds only in-frame clones and misses some; the assay was immunoSEQ multiplex PCR. V and J calls plus clone size are reproduced from that table; the DNA served to infer D and trimming. The table lists approximately 260,000 clones, approximately 90% of them singletons, with about 6% in the top ten. Cohort placement rested on clinical history that participants reported themselves.

Sequencing used PBMCs or T cells enriched from blood (not recorded which). The source is a woman aged 25 to 39 with acute COVID-19. The rearrangement links TRBV7-9 to TRBJ2-2, with TRBD1 matching 7 bases. Written as DNA, the CDR3 is TGTGCCAGCAGCTTAGCGCGGAGACAGGGTGGTACCGGGGAGCTGTTTTTT. It codes for CASSLARRQGGTGELFF.